The T cell receptor (beta chain) under discussion was sequenced for a study of T-cell reconstitution after alpha-beta-depleted transplantation in children. CDR1 is LNHNV and CDR2 is YYDKDF in the germline V gene (reference sequence). Unmatched junction bases numbered 1, after V lost 3 bases and J lost 5 bases. The CDR3 covers 13 residues. As it was prepared, the TCRbeta library received unique molecular identifiers. Using its own MiXCR run on the PCR reads, TCRdb lists one record per CDR3 protein. The sample shows around 480,000 distinct CDR3 sequences, 30% to 35% of them seen only once. V and J are TRBV15 and TRBJ2-1; 7 nucleotides line up with TRBD1. The input for sequencing was PBMCs from the stem cell graft donor, taken from the stem cell graft. This receptor was obtained from a human donor who donated a stem cell graft to a child with aplastic anemia. CDR3 DNA sequence: TGTGCCACCAGCAGCACAGGGGACAATGAGCAGTTCTTC. It yields the protein CATSSTGDNEQFF.